These 23 T cell receptor beta chains were all obtained from the same sample, sequenced in a study of T cell responses to AZD1222 COVID-19 vaccine. Profiled with immunoSEQ multiplex PCR; TCRdb holds only in-frame clones, not every one. The profile shows some 100,000 clones, approximately 87% of them singletons. Sequencing used peripheral blood, obtained on day 0 of MenACWY control vaccination. Receptors were obtained from an adult in good health.

The chain uses TRBV7-2 and TRBJ1-1; tentatively, D is TRBD1 (5 bases). This CDR3 contains 15 residues. The V gene lost 4 bases and the J gene lost 5 bases, with 17 bases spanning the gap. Germline V gene sequence: CDR1 SGHTA, CDR2 FQGNSA. In DNA form, the CDR3 reads TGTGCCAGCAGCTCGGGGGGAGGCACGCGGACTGAAGCTTTCTTT. Its translation is CASSSGGGTRTEAFF.

V is TRBV28 and J is TRBJ1-6; 7 bases agree with TRBD1. This CDR3 is 14 amino acids long. V was pared by 6 bases and J by 5 bases, with 4 bases of the junction left unmatched. The germline V gene has CDR1 MDHEN and CDR2 SYDVKM. This CDR3 is CASSLTGNNSPLHF. The CDR3 DNA reads TGTGCCAGCAGCCTGACAGGGAATAATTCACCCCTCCACTTT.

The chain recombines TRBV5-1 with TRBJ2-5; D perhaps matches TRBD1 (5 bases). The length of the CDR3 is 14 residues. CDR1 is SGHRS and CDR2 is YFSETQ in the germline V gene. V dropped 7 bases and J dropped 0 bases, with 13 bases sitting between them. DNA of the CDR3: TGCGCCAGCCAGGGCGCCACGTACCAAGAGACCCAGTACTTC. Translation: CASQGATYQETQYF.

This clone was recorded a few times. This chain connects TRBV11-2 to TRBJ2-1; 8 bases line up with TRBD2. The V segment lost 4 bases and the J segment 8 bases; nucleotides outside the gene matches: 10. Germline CDR1 reads SGHAT; CDR2 reads FQNNGV. There are 15 residues in the CDR3. The CDR3 region is CASSSSGRRNDEQFF. CDR3 nucleotide sequence: TGTGCCAGCAGCTCAAGCGGGAGACGCAACGATGAGCAGTTCTTC.

The chain employs TRBV4-2 and TRBJ2-3; tentative D call: TRBD2 (6 bases). V was clipped by 4 bases and J by 0 bases, with 23 bases between them. This CDR3 has 19 amino acids. Germline V gives CDR1 LGHNA, CDR2 YNFKEQ. For the CDR3, the DNA is TGTGCCAGCAGCCTGCCTACTAGCCGACCCAGCACTAGCACAGATACGCAGTATTTT. Translated, it gives CASSLPTSRPSTSTDTQYF.

The rearrangement joins TRBV30 to TRBJ2-7; D tentatively fits TRBD1 or TRBD2 (6 bases each). Germline V gene sequence: CDR1 GTSNPN, CDR2 SVGIG (reference sequence). The CDR3 length is 12 residues. V gave up 2 bases and J gave up 5 bases, with 10 bases separating them. CDR3 loop: CAWSTGRHEQYF. In nucleotides, the CDR3 is TGTGCCTGGAGTACAGGGAGGCACGAGCAGTACTTC. The full variable domain, completed using reference TRBV30 and TRBJ2-7, is SQTIHQWPATLVQPVGSPLSLECTVEGTSNPNLYWYRQAAGRGLQLLFYSVGIGQISSEVPQNLSASRPQDRQFILSSKKLLLSDSGFYLCAWSTGRHEQYFGPGTRLTVT.

In the case of this clone: Germline is not matched at one junction end, which may reflect a read error. Other DNA sequences of this sample code for an identical CDR3. The CDR3: CASRRSGDLTEAFF. CDR3 sequence (DNA): TGTGCCAGCAGAAGATCCGGGGACCTCACTGAAGCTTTCTTT. V is TRBV10-2 and J is TRBJ1-1; D might be TRBD1 (5 bases). The CDR3 runs 14 residues. Germline CDR1 WSHSY, CDR2 SAAADI.

This clone showed up just once. The chain links TRBV2 to TRBJ1-2; 9 bases fit TRBD1. Germline CDR1 is SNHLY and CDR2 is FYNNEI. The ends lost 5 bases at V and 8 bases at J; junction bases unmatched: 12. This CDR3 contains 15 residues. The CDR3 loop reads CASSRDRAESRGYTF. Here the CDR3 DNA reads TGTGCCAGCAGTCGGGACAGGGCGGAATCTAGGGGCTACACCTTC.

The V and J genes are TRBV28 and TRBJ1-5, with D hard to call. The germline V gene has CDR1 MDHEN and CDR2 SYDVKM. This CDR3 region has 14 residues. Deletions cut 3 bases from V and 6 bases from J, with 12 bases between. CDR3 sequence: CASSLSGDPQPQHF. Here the CDR3 DNA reads TGTGCCAGCAGTTTGTCCGGGGATCCTCAGCCCCAGCATTTT.

CDR3 residues: CASRDRDYEQYF. Here the CDR3 DNA reads TGTGCCAGCAGGGACAGGGATTACGAGCAGTACTTC. V usage is TRBV3-1 (or the pseudogene TRBV3-2) and J usage is TRBJ2-7, with 8 bases matching TRBD1. Per germline, CDR1 LGHDT and CDR2 YNNKEL (reference sequence). Unmatched junction bases numbered 2, after V lost 6 bases and J lost 4 bases. There are 12 residues in the CDR3.

The chain carries TRBV19 and TRBJ2-1; 11 nucleotides agree with TRBD2. After removal of 5 bases from V and 9 bases from J, the junction contained 6 bases not matched to a gene. This CDR3 has 14 amino acids. Germline loops: CDR1 LNHDA, CDR2 SQIVND (reference sequence). The CDR3 DNA reads TGTGCCAGTAGTTTCAGACTAGCGGGAAGTGAGCAGTTCTTC. It is translated as CASSFRLAGSEQFF.

The V gene is TRBV6-5, the J gene TRBJ1-1; weak D call: TRBD1 (6 bases). The ends were cut back, 1 base at V and 2 bases at J, with 11 bases in the middle. There are 15 residues in the CDR3. The germline V gene has CDR1 MNHEY and CDR2 SVGAGI. The CDR3 spells CASSYLSRGNTEAFF. CDR3 in DNA: TGTGCCAGCAGTTACTTATCCAGGGGTAACACTGAAGCTTTCTTT.

The J gene is TRBJ1-1, the V gene TRBV10-2; 9 bases agree with TRBD1. Germline V lookup: CDR1 WSHSY, CDR2 SAAADI. The J segment lost 6 bases and the V segment lost 0 bases, leaving 8 bases of the junction unmatched. The CDR3 sequence is 16 residues long. CDR3: CASSESWGQGRAEAFF. The CDR3 coding sequence is TGCGCCAGCAGTGAGTCGTGGGGACAGGGCCGGGCTGAAGCTTTCTTT.

This chain links TRBV7-2 with TRBJ1-2; tentative D call: TRBD1 (5 bases). This CDR3 region has 15 residues. Looked up from germline, CDR1 is SGHTA and CDR2 is FQGNSA. The V end lost 3 bases, the J end lost 3 bases, and 14 bases lay between the germline ends. CDR3 protein: CASSFKPGGDYGYTF. Written as DNA, the CDR3 is TGTGCCAGCAGCTTTAAACCCGGGGGAGACTATGGCTACACCTTC.

The gene calls are TRBV7-6 and TRBJ2-2; D remains unclear. Germline V gene sequence: CDR1 SGHVS, CDR2 FNYEAQ. Trimming removed 2 bases from V and 7 bases from J, with 8 bases in between. There are 13 residues in the CDR3. DNA of the CDR3: TGTGCCAGCAGCTTAAATGTGAACGGGGAGCTGTTTTTT. The encoded protein is CASSLNVNGELFF.

This clone was seen once. The rearrangement links TRBV12-5 to TRBJ1-2, with D perhaps TRBD1 (5 bases). This CDR3 is built from 18 residues. CDR1 is LGHNT, CDR2 FRNRAP, per germline. V was pared by 0 bases and J by 3 bases, with 20 bases between. The CDR3 nucleotides read TGTGCTAGTGGTTTGGTACCGGGGCAGGGCATTCGAGACTATGGCTACACCTTC. It translates to CASGLVPGQGIRDYGYTF.

The chain recombines TRBV5-1 with TRBJ1-2; D call uncertain. The CDR3 is 14 amino acids. Germline V gene sequence: CDR1 SGHRS, CDR2 YFSETQ. Trimming cost V 0 bases and J 4 bases, with 10 bases left between them. CDR3 sequence reads: CASSLEGRIYGYTF. CDR3 DNA sequence: TGCGCCAGCAGCTTGGAAGGCAGAATCTATGGCTACACCTTC.

This sequence joins TRBV7-9 and TRBJ2-7, with TRBD2 matching 7 bases. The V gene end was trimmed by 5 bases and the J gene end by 6 bases; junction bases not matched to a gene: 16. Germline V gene lookup returns CDR1 SEHNR and CDR2 FQNEAQ (reference sequence). This CDR3 contains 16 residues. CDR3 amino acids: CASSPPGGSGYSEQYF. Here the CDR3 DNA reads TGTGCCAGCAGCCCCCCTGGCGGGAGTGGTTACAGCGAGCAGTACTTC.

The rearrangement uses TRBV6-2 or TRBV6-3 and TRBJ2-7; 9 bases line up with TRBD1. The germline V gene has CDR1 MNHEY and CDR2 SVGEGT. The CDR3 runs 15 residues. The J segment lost 3 bases and the V segment lost 2 bases, leaving 5 bases of the junction unmatched. DNA for the CDR3: TGTGCCAGCAGTTACCTACCGACAGGGGGCTACGAGCAGTACTTC. Translation gives CASSYLPTGGYEQYF.

J is TRBJ2-1 and V is TRBV4-2; 7 nucleotides match TRBD1. The CDR3 spans 13 residues. Per germline, CDR1 LGHNA and CDR2 YNFKEQ. V lost 4 bases to trimming and J lost 15 bases; unmatched junction nucleotides: 12. CDR3: CASSPVGDRRWFF. CDR3 sequence (DNA): TGTGCCAGCAGCCCAGTTGGGGACAGAAGGTGGTTCTTC.

The rearrangement joins TRBV6-1 to TRBJ2-5; possibly TRBD2 for D (5 bases). Per germline, CDR1 MNHNS and CDR2 SASEGT. Deletions cut 7 bases from V and 1 base from J, with 10 bases between. The CDR3 extends over 13 amino acids. CDR3: CASIRDPQETQYF. CDR3 sequence (DNA): TGTGCCAGCATCCGGGATCCCCAAGAGACCCAGTACTTC.

The chain is built from TRBV6-4 and TRBJ1-5, with 12 positions matching TRBD1. CDR3 length: 18 residues. Germline lookup yields CDR1 MRHNA and CDR2 SNTAGT. J was trimmed by 4 bases and V by 6 bases; bases with no gene match: 13. The CDR3 DNA sequence: TGTGCCAGCAGGCTCCCGGGACAGGGGGCTACTAGGAATCAGCCCCAGCATTTT. It translates to CASRLPGQGATRNQPQHF.

V usage is TRBV7-2 and J usage is TRBJ2-7; 7 bases align to TRBD1. The J segment lost 1 base and the V segment lost 4 bases, leaving 7 bases of the junction unmatched. Germline values: CDR1 SGHTA, CDR2 FQGNSA. The CDR3 contains 15 residues. CDR3 loop: CASSSRTGLSYEQYF. CDR3 DNA sequence: TGTGCCAGCAGCTCCCGGACAGGACTTTCCTACGAGCAGTACTTC.